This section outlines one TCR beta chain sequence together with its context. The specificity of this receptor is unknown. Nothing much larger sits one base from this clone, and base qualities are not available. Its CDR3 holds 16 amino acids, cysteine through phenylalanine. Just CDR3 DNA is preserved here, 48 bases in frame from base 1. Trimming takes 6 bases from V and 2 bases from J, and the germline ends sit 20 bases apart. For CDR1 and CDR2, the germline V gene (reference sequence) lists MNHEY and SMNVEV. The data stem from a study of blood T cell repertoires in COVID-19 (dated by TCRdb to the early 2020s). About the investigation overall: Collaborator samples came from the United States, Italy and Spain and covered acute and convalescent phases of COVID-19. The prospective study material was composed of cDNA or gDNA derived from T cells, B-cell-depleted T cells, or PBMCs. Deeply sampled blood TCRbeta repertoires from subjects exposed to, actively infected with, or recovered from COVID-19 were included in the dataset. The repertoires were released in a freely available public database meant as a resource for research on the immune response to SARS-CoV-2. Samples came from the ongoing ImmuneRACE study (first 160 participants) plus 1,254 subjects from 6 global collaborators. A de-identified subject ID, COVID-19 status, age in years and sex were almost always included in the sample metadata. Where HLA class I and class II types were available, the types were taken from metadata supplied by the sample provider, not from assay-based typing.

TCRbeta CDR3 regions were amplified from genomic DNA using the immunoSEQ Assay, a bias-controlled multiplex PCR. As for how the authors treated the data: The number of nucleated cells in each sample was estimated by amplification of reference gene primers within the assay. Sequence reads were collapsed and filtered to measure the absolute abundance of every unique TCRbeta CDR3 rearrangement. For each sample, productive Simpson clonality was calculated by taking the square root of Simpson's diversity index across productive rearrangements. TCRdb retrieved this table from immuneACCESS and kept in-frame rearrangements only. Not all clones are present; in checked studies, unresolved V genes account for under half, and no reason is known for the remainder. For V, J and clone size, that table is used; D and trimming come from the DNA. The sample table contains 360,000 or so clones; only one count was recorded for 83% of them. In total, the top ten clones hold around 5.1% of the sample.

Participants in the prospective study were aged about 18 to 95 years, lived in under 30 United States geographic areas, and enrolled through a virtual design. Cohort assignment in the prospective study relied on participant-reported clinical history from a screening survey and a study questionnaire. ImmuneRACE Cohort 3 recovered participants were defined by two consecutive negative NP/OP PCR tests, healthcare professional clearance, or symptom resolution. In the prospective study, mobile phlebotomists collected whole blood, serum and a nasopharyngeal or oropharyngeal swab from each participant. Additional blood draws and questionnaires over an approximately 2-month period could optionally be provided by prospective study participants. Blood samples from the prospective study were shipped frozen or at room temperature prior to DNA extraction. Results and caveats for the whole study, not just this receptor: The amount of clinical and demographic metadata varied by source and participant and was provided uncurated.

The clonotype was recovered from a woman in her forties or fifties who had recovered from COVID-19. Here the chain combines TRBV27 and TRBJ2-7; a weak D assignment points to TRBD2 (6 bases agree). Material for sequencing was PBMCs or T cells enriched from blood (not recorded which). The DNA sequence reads TGTGCCAGCAGACCCGGGGGTAGGCAAGCCCCCTACGAGCAGTACTTC. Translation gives CASRPGGRQAPYEQYF.